This TCR beta chain appears in the sequencing data of a study of blood T cell repertoires in COVID-19. Study at large: There were acute and convalescent COVID-19 samples, and they came from the United States, Italy and Spain. Nucleic acid was either cDNA or gDNA, and it came from T cells, B-cell-depleted T cells, or PBMCs.

V lost 3 bases and J lost 2; bases outside the gene matches: 5. CDR1 is LNHDA and CDR2 is SQIVND in the germline V gene (reference sequence). The CDR3 is 15 residues long. Per the study methods: Amplification of reference gene primers provided the estimated nucleated cell counts. Using immunoSEQ multiplex PCR, the repertoire was profiled, and TCRdb retains in-frame clones only, with some absent. For V, J and clone size, that table is used; D and trimming come from the DNA. The sample consists of under 200,000 clones, 87% of them appearing once. The TCR comes from a woman in her fifties or sixties who had recovered from COVID-19. Material: peripheral blood. The chain uses TRBV19 and TRBJ2-5, with 8 positions matching TRBD2. This CDR3 is CASSMQRGRQETQYF. In DNA form, the CDR3 reads TGTGCCAGTAGTATGCAGCGGGGGCGACAAGAGACCCAGTACTTC.